One sample yielded the 13 T cell receptor beta chains listed below, sequenced in a study of T cells in Graves' hyperthyroidism and ophthalmopathy. The CDR3 regions of TCR beta were amplified from RNA transcripts. HTBI primers were employed in a first-round RT-PCR of the TCR CDR3. TCRdb analysed the multiplex PCR reads with MiXCR anew, one entry per CDR3 protein. Of fewer than 500,000 distinct CDR3 sequences in the sample, roughly 14% were seen once. The sequenced material came from blood. These receptors were obtained from a woman in her twenties or thirties with Graves' ophthalmopathy.

This clonotype was observed many times. The rearrangement links TRBV5-5 to TRBJ2-2, with D tentatively TRBD2 (7 bases). Trimming pared 6 bases from V and 5 bases from J, leaving 17 bases between. The germline CDR1 and CDR2 sequences are SGHKS and YYEKEE (reference sequence). The CDR3 covers 15 residues. In nucleotides, the CDR3 is TGTGCCAGCACGGCCGGACTAGGGGGTACCGGGGAGCTGTTTTTT. It codes for CASTAGLGGTGELFF. The whole variable domain, filled in from reference TRBV5-5 and TRBJ2-2, reads DAGVTQSPTHLIKTRGQQVTLRCSPISGHKSVSWYQQVLGQGPQFIFQYYEKEERGRGNFPDRFSARQFPNYSSELNVNALLLGDSALYLCASTAGLGGTGELFFGEGSRLTVL.

Many counts were recorded for this clonotype. The J gene is TRBJ1-1, the V gene TRBV7-6; D perhaps matches TRBD1 (5 bases). The CDR3 is 14 amino acids. Trimming left V 3 bases short and J 1 base short, with 9 bases between. Germline V lookup: CDR1 SGHVS, CDR2 FNYEAQ. This chain's CDR3 is CASSLGLPNTEAFF. As DNA, the CDR3 is TGTGCCAGCAGCTTGGGACTCCCGAACACTGAAGCTTTCTTT.

This clonotype was seen ten or more times. The CDR3 sequence is CSARDQERTGVVHEQYF. The CDR3 DNA sequence: TGCAGTGCTAGAGACCAAGAGAGGACAGGGGTAGTCCACGAGCAGTACTTC. The rearrangement joins TRBV20-1 to TRBJ2-7; TRBD1 agrees at 9 bases. The CDR3 extends over 17 amino acids. CDR1 is DFQATT and CDR2 is SNEGSKA in the germline V gene (reference sequence). V shed 0 bases, J shed 5 bases, and the junction held 14 bases outside the gene matches.

This clonotype was recorded at least ten times. This rearrangement joins TRBV24-1 to TRBJ2-5, with D perhaps matching TRBD2 (7 bases). The CDR3 has 16 residues. V lost 4 bases, J lost 1 base, and 15 bases lay in between. Germline CDR1 is KGHDR and CDR2 is SFDVKD. The CDR3 region is CATSEVGGGTQETQYF. CDR3 DNA: TGTGCCACCAGTGAAGTAGGGGGGGGGACCCAAGAGACCCAGTACTTC.

This clonotype was counted only a few times. The rearrangement links TRBV19 to TRBJ2-7, with 8 bases matching TRBD2. Germline CDR1 is LNHDA and CDR2 is SQIVND (reference sequence). V was clipped by 6 bases and J by 4 bases; unmatched bases: 5. The CDR3 is 13 residues long. The CDR3 reads CASSGGAMYEQYF. The CDR3, as DNA: TGTGCCAGTAGCGGGGGGGCCATGTACGAGCAGTACTTC.

There are many counts of this clonotype. V and J are TRBV11-2 and TRBJ2-7; D remains unclear. The CDR3 is 14 residues long. V was trimmed by 1 base and J by 2 bases, leaving 9 bases between them. The V gene's germline CDR1 is SGHAT and CDR2 FQNNGV. The CDR3 region is CASSLGGTAYEQYF. Here the CDR3 DNA reads TGTGCCAGCAGCTTAGGCGGAACAGCCTACGAGCAGTACTTC.

The rearrangement uses TRBV12-3 or TRBV12-4 and TRBJ2-5; D call uncertain. The CDR3 is 12 residues long. The germline V and J ends were trimmed by 4 bases and 4 bases, with 7 bases remaining between them. The DNA of the CDR3 is TGTGCCAGCAGTTGGGTCCTAGAGACCCAGTACTTC. This sequence encodes CASSWVLETQYF.

This clonotype has ten or more counts. This rearrangement joins TRBV5-6 to TRBJ2-5, with D perhaps TRBD2 (7 bases). V shed 5 bases and J shed 4 bases, with 21 bases lying between them. The germline V gene encodes CDR1 SGHDT and CDR2 YYEEEE. This CDR3 region has 16 residues. Written as DNA, the CDR3 is TGTGCCAGCAGGTCGAGAGGGGGGGCCTTCGGAGAGACCCAGTACTTC. Translated: CASRSRGGAFGETQYF.

This clonotype was counted at least ten times. The rearrangement uses TRBV12-3 or TRBV12-4 and TRBJ2-3; 8 nucleotides line up with TRBD1. Unmatched junction bases numbered 7, after V lost 4 bases and J lost 1 base. The CDR3 extends over 16 amino acids. The chain's CDR3 is CASSSTTGVGTDTQYF. The CDR3 DNA sequence: TGTGCCAGCAGTTCCACGACAGGGGTCGGCACAGATACGCAGTATTTT.

This clonotype was seen many times. CDR3: CASSLISAALYGYTF. The CDR3 DNA is TGTGCCAGCAGCTTAATTTCAGCCGCCCTCTATGGCTACACCTTC. The V gene is TRBV5-8, the J gene TRBJ1-2, with D unclear. This CDR3 is 15 amino acids long. Germline V gives CDR1 SGHTS, CDR2 YDEGEE. The germline V and J ends were trimmed by 2 bases and 4 bases, with 15 bases remaining between them. The full variable domain, with the rest looked up from reference TRBV5-8 and TRBJ1-2, is EAGVTQSPTHLIKTRGQQATLRCSPISGHTSVYWYQQALGLGLQFLLWYDEGEERNRGNFPPRFSGRQFPNYSSELNVNALELEDSALYLCASSLISAALYGYTFGSGTRLTVV.

This clonotype showed up many times. The chain has TRBV11-2 and TRBJ2-7, with 9 bases that match TRBD1. This CDR3 contains 15 residues. Germline lookup yields CDR1 SGHAT and CDR2 FQNNGV. The trim removed 5 bases at V and 3 bases at J, leaving 8 bases unmatched. The CDR3 loop is CASSAEQGAFYEQYF. CDR3 nucleotides: TGTGCCAGCAGCGCCGAACAGGGGGCCTTCTACGAGCAGTACTTC.

This clonotype occurred a few times. A much larger clone lies one base from this, so it may be a read error. The chain links TRBV2 to TRBJ1-1; 7 positions match TRBD1. This CDR3 contains 13 residues. Germline assignment: CDR1 SNHLY and CDR2 FYNNEI. The ends lost 11 bases at V and 4 bases at J; junction bases unmatched: 10. The CDR3 DNA follows: TGTGCCCGTCCGGACAGGTCGTGCACTGAAGCTTTCTTT. Its protein product is CARPDRSCTEAFF.

This clonotype was counted at least ten times. The chain links TRBV19 to TRBJ1-1; D might be TRBD1 (6 bases). CDR1 and CDR2 (germline): LNHDA, SQIVND (reference sequence). The length of the CDR3 is 14 residues. V shed 3 bases and J shed 1 base, with 9 bases lying between them. In nucleotides, the CDR3 is TGTGCCAGTAGTATCCAACAGGGGAACACTGAAGCTTTCTTT. This codes for CASSIQQGNTEAFF.